The next 26 T cell receptor beta chains were all read from a single sample in a study of shared clonotypes between healthy human individuals. Clones were read by immunoSEQ multiplex PCR, and TCRdb kept only the in-frame ones, dropping some. The profile shows 2.3 million or so clones, over 90% of them singletons. The specimen was naive CD4+ T cells from PBMCs. The subset was: CD45RA+ positively selected. These receptors all come from a man aged 18-30 years in good health. Some clones in this sample may be carry-over from other donors' samples.

V is TRBV11-2 and J is TRBJ2-7; 9 positions agree with TRBD1. Trimming took 5 bases from V and 4 from J; bases not matched to a gene: 6. This CDR3 has 14 residues. CDR1 is SGHAT and CDR2 is FQNNGV in the germline V gene. The CDR3 sequence is CASSPTGGPYEQYF. The CDR3 nucleotides read TGTGCCAGCAGCCCAACAGGGGGCCCATACGAGCAGTACTTC.

The rearrangement joins TRBV28 to TRBJ2-7; possibly TRBD1 or TRBD2 for D (5 bases each). Germline V gene lookup returns CDR1 MDHEN and CDR2 SYDVKM. Trimming took off 8 bases at V and 2 bases at J, with 10 bases between the two ends. CDR3 size: 12 residues. The CDR3 DNA follows: TGTGCCAGCGGGACGCCTACCTACGAGCAGTACTTC. This translates into CASGTPTYEQYF.

The J gene is TRBJ2-5, the V gene TRBV10-1, with 7 bases aligning to TRBD1. CDR1 WNHNN and CDR2 SYGVQD come from the germline V gene (reference sequence). CDR3 size: 15 residues. Trimming cost V 3 bases and J 1 base; bases outside gene matches: 5. The CDR3 DNA sequence: TGCGCCAGCAGTGACAAACAGGGGCTCCAAGAGACCCAGTACTTC. Translated, it gives CASSDKQGLQETQYF.

The rearrangement links TRBV7-3 to TRBJ1-1; D gene ambiguous. The germline V and J ends were trimmed by 1 base and 3 bases, with 6 bases remaining between them. Germline CDR1 reads SGHTA; CDR2 reads FQGTGA. This CDR3 is built from 13 residues. The CDR3 sequence: CASSLREDTEAFF. The CDR3 DNA reads TGTGCCAGCAGCTTAAGGGAAGACACTGAAGCTTTCTTT.

This chain joins TRBV11-2 and TRBJ2-4; D possibly corresponds to TRBD1 (5 bases). V dropped 1 base and J dropped 0 bases, with 10 bases sitting between them. The CDR3 has 16 residues. Germline CDR1 is SGHAT and CDR2 is FQNNGV. CDR3 residues: CASSLGGQGAKNIQYF. The CDR3 nucleotides read TGTGCCAGCAGCTTAGGAGGCCAGGGAGCCAAAAACATTCAGTACTTC.

The chain combines TRBV28 with TRBJ2-5, with 13 nucleotides matching TRBD2. J lost 4 bases, V lost 6 bases, and 5 bases had no gene match. The germline gives CDR1 MDHEN, CDR2 SYDVKM. This CDR3 is 15 amino acids long. The CDR3 DNA follows: TGTGCCAGCAGGACTAGCGGGAGGAGTAGAGAGACCCAGTACTTC. Translation: CASRTSGRSRETQYF.

J is TRBJ1-5 and V is TRBV6-5, with a tentative D call TRBD1 (6 bases). Germline V CDR1 and CDR2: MNHEY, SVGAGI. The ends were cut back, 6 bases at V and 10 bases at J, with 16 bases in the middle. The CDR3 runs 13 residues. The CDR3, as DNA: TGTGCCAGCAGCCCCAGCTACAGGGACCCCCAGCATTTT. Amino acids: CASSPSYRDPQHF.

The chain joins TRBV6-5 to TRBJ1-2, with D possibly being TRBD1 (5 bases). The CDR3 runs to 14 residues. Trimming cost V 4 bases and J 3 bases, with 12 bases left between them. Per germline, CDR1 MNHEY and CDR2 SVGAGI. CDR3 nucleotide sequence: TGTGCCAGCAGTTCCCCGGGGGTTGACTATGGCTACACCTTC. It translates to CASSSPGVDYGYTF.

V and J are TRBV2 and TRBJ2-6; TRBD2 is a possible D gene (5 bases). Per the germline V gene, CDR1 is SNHLY and CDR2 is FYNNEI. V was clipped by 4 bases and J by 0 bases, with 22 bases between them. CDR3 size: 20 residues. CDR3 sequence reads: CASSAGKGIILSSGANVLTF. In DNA, the CDR3 is TGTGCCAGCAGTGCGGGAAAGGGCATCATACTTAGCTCTGGGGCCAACGTCCTGACTTTC.

J is TRBJ2-6 and V is TRBV13; 9 bases map to TRBD1. V shed 2 bases, J shed 2 bases, and the junction held 1 base outside the gene matches. The V gene's germline CDR1 is PRHDT and CDR2 FYEKMQ (reference sequence). The CDR3 has 16 residues. The CDR3 spells CASSLRDRAGANVLTF. Here the CDR3 DNA reads TGTGCCAGCAGCTTACGGGACAGGGCTGGGGCCAACGTCCTGACTTTC.

Notes on this clone: The sample carries other DNA sequences with the same CDR3. V is TRBV18 and J is TRBJ2-5; the match to TRBD2 covers 8 bases. Trimming took 3 bases from V and 2 from J; bases not matched to a gene: 2. The germline gives CDR1 KGHSH, CDR2 LQKENI. CDR3 size: 14 residues. The CDR3 coding sequence is TGTGCCAGCTCACCCACTAGCGGACAAGAGACCCAGTACTTC. Protein product: CASSPTSGQETQYF.

The V call is TRBV27, the J call TRBJ1-5; the match to TRBD1 covers 10 bases. There are 18 residues in the CDR3. J lost 0 bases, V lost 6 bases, and 11 bases had no gene match. Germline CDR1 is MNHEY and CDR2 is SMNVEV (reference sequence). The CDR3 DNA reads as TGTGCCAGCAGGCCCAGGACAGGGGGAACTTATAGCAATCAGCCCCAGCATTTT. It yields the protein CASRPRTGGTYSNQPQHF.

V is TRBV18 and J is TRBJ2-1, with 10 positions matching TRBD2. V lost 4 bases and J lost 9; bases outside the gene matches: 6. Germline CDR1 is KGHSH and CDR2 is LQKENI. The CDR3 spans 14 residues. The CDR3 spells CASSLAGGRGEQFF. The CDR3 bases are TGTGCCAGCTCACTAGCGGGAGGTCGGGGTGAGCAGTTCTTC.

The chain has TRBV5-1 and TRBJ2-7; 7 nucleotides line up with TRBD1. The germline V gene encodes CDR1 SGHRS and CDR2 YFSETQ. Trimming cost V 2 bases and J 0 bases; bases outside gene matches: 5. This CDR3 spans 15 amino acids. The CDR3 bases are TGCGCCAGCAGCTTAGGGACAGCCGACTCCTACGAGCAGTACTTC. Amino acid sequence: CASSLGTADSYEQYF.

The chain combines TRBV7-9 with TRBJ1-1; D is undetermined. Between the trimmed V and J ends, which lost 5 bases and 11 bases, there was a span of 15 bases. CDR1 is SEHNR and CDR2 is FQNEAQ in the germline V gene (reference sequence). The CDR3 contains 12 residues. The CDR3: CASSLRETWAFF. In nucleotides, the CDR3 is TGTGCCAGCAGCCTAAGAGAGACGTGGGCTTTCTTT.

The chain recombines TRBV25-1 with TRBJ2-2; maybe TRBD2 (7 bases). Germline V gene data show CDR1 as MGHDK and CDR2 as SYGVNS. V was pared by 5 bases and J by 4 bases, with 17 bases between. The CDR3 has 16 residues. In nucleotides, the CDR3 is TGTGCCAGCAGTTCCTCTCGGGGGGCGCCCACCGGGGAGCTGTTTTTT. Amino acids: CASSSSRGAPTGELFF.

The chain links TRBV18 to TRBJ2-5; 7 positions agree with TRBD2. CDR3 length: 16 amino acids. Germline-derived CDR1 and CDR2 are KGHSH and LQKENI. V lost 1 base, J lost 0 bases, and 5 bases stayed unmatched. CDR3 nucleotide sequence: TGTGCCAGCTCACCACGGGCGGGAGATAACCAAGAGACCCAGTACTTC. It translates to CASSPRAGDNQETQYF.

The sample holds one count of this clone. The chain combines TRBV28 with TRBJ2-7, with D possibly being TRBD1 or TRBD2 (5 bases each). The CDR3 totals 14 residues. Germline CDR1 is MDHEN and CDR2 is SYDVKM. V lost 4 bases and J 0 bases, leaving 10 bases between the germline ends. Here the CDR3 DNA reads TGTGCCAGCAGTTCCGCCGGGGCCTCCTACGAGCAGTACTTC. This gives the protein CASSSAGASYEQYF.

V gene TRBV28 combines with J gene TRBJ1-5, with D perhaps TRBD1 (5 bases). Trimming removed 9 bases from V and 2 bases from J, with 17 bases in between. The CDR3 is 15 residues long. Germline CDR1 and CDR2: MDHEN and SYDVKM. CDR3 in DNA: TGTGCCAGTTCAGTGGGGACCCATGGCAATCAGCCCCAGCATTTT. This translates into CASSVGTHGNQPQHF. The complete variable domain, with remaining parts taken from reference TRBV28 and TRBJ1-5, reads DVKVTQSSRYLVKRTGEKVFLECVQDMDHENMFWYRQDPGLGLRLIYFSYDVKMKEKGDIPEGYSVSREKKERFSLILESASTNQTSMYLCASSVGTHGNQPQHFGDGTRLSIL.

This chain uses TRBV29-1 with TRBJ2-7, with a weak D call TRBD1 (5 bases). Trimming removed 6 bases from V and 1 base from J, with 10 bases in between. Germline CDR1 is SQVTM and CDR2 is ANQGSEA. This CDR3 is 12 amino acids long. Here the CDR3 DNA reads TGCAGCGTCTATCAGGGTTCCTACGAGCAGTACTTC. The encoded protein is CSVYQGSYEQYF.

V usage is TRBV6-4 and J usage is TRBJ1-3; D is undetermined. V was clipped by 8 bases and J by 4 bases, with 18 bases between them. Germline-derived CDR1 and CDR2 are MRHNA and SNTAGT. The CDR3 has 15 amino acids. For the CDR3, the DNA is TGTGCCAGCCCTCCGAGGACCCCCGGGGGAAACACCATATATTTT. Translation: CASPPRTPGGNTIYF.

This sequence joins TRBV15 and TRBJ1-3; D not certain. Germline CDR1 is LNHNV and CDR2 is YYDKDF (reference sequence). Deletions cut 1 base from V and 0 bases from J, with 7 bases between. The CDR3 runs 15 residues. The CDR3 is CATSRGESSGNTIYF. The CDR3 DNA sequence: TGTGCCACCAGCAGAGGAGAGTCCTCTGGAAACACCATATATTTT.

Concerning this clone itself: Other DNA sequences in the sample encode the same CDR3. The chain recombines TRBV18 with TRBJ2-7; tentatively, D is TRBD1 (5 bases). V was shortened by 6 bases and J by 0 bases, with 9 bases between the two germline ends. The CDR3 runs 13 residues. The germline V gene has CDR1 KGHSH and CDR2 LQKENI. The CDR3 DNA reads TGTGCCAGCTCCCCTGGGGCCTCCTACGAGCAGTACTTC. It codes for CASSPGASYEQYF. Using reference TRBV18 and TRBJ2-7 for the parts outside the CDR3, the full variable domain is NAGVMQNPRHLVRRRGQEARLRCSPMKGHSHVYWYRQLPEEGLKFMVYLQKENIIDESGMPKERFSAEFPKEGPSILRIQQVVRGDSAAYFCASSPGASYEQYFGPGTRLTVT.

The chain recombines TRBV28 with TRBJ1-5; D ambiguous. The CDR3 has 18 residues. V was cut by 5 bases and J by 0 bases, with 20 bases left in between. The V gene's germline CDR1 is MDHEN and CDR2 SYDVKM. CDR3 in DNA: TGTGCCAGCAGTATTTCAACGGGCATACCTCTTAGCAATCAGCCCCAGCATTTT. It specifies CASSISTGIPLSNQPQHF.

The V gene is TRBV19, the J gene TRBJ2-2, with TRBD2 identical over 8 bases. V was clipped by 4 bases and J by 7 bases; unmatched bases: 5. The CDR3 is 14 amino acids. CDR1 and CDR2 (germline): LNHDA, SQIVND (reference sequence). The chain's CDR3 is CASSTREGLGELFF. CDR3 DNA sequence: TGTGCCAGTAGTACACGGGAGGGCCTCGGGGAGCTGTTTTTT.

CDR3 nucleotide sequence: TGTGCCAGCAGTTCGGACAGGCCGACCTACGAGCAGTACTTC. Protein: CASSSDRPTYEQYF. V and J are TRBV6-5 and TRBJ2-7; 7 bases align to TRBD1. The CDR3 length is 14 residues. The J segment lost 2 bases and the V segment lost 4 bases, leaving 5 bases of the junction unmatched. CDR1 and CDR2 (germline): MNHEY, SVGAGI.